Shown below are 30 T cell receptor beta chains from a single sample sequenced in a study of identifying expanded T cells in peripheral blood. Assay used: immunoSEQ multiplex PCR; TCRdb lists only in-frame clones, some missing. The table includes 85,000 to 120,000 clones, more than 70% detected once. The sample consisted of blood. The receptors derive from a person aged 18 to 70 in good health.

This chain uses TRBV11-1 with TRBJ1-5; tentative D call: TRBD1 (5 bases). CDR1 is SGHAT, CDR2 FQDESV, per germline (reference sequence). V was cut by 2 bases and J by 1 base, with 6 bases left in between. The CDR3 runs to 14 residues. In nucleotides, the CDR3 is TGTGCCAGCAGCTTATGGGGGAGCAATCAGCCCCAGCATTTT. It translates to CASSLWGSNQPQHF.

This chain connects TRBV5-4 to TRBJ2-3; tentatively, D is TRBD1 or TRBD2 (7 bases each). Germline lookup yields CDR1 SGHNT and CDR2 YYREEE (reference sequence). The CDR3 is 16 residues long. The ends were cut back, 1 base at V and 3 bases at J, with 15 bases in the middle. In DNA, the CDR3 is TGTGCCAGCAGCTTGCCACAGGGGAGGGTTACAGATACGCAGTATTTT. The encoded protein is CASSLPQGRVTDTQYF.

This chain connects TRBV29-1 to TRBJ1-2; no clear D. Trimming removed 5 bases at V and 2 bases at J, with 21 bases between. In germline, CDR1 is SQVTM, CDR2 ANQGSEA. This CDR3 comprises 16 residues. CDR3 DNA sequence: TGCAGCGTTTCTTTAAAGGGAATTCCCCCGAACTATGGCTACACCTTC. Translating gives CSVSLKGIPPNYGYTF.

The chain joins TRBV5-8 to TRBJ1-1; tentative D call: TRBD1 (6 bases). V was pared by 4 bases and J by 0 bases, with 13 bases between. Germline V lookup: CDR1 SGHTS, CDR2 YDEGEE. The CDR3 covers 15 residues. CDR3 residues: CASSLGGHMNTEAFF. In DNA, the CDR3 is TGTGCCAGCAGCCTAGGGGGACACATGAACACTGAAGCTTTCTTT. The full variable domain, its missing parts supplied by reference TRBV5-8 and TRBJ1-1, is EAGVTQSPTHLIKTRGQQATLRCSPISGHTSVYWYQQALGLGLQFLLWYDEGEERNRGNFPPRFSGRQFPNYSSELNVNALELEDSALYLCASSLGGHMNTEAFFGQGTRLTVV.

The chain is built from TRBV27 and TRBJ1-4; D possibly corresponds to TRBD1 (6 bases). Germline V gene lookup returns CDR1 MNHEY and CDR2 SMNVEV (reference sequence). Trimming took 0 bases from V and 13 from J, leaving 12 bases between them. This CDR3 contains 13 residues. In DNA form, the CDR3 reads TGTGCCAGCAGTTTATCGGCCAGGGGACTACTGTTTTTT. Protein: CASSLSARGLLFF.

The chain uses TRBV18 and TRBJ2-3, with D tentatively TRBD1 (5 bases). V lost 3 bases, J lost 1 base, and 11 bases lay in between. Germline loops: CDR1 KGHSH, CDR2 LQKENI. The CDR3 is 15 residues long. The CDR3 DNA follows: TGTGCCAGCTCACCGTCACAGGACCGCACAGATACGCAGTATTTT. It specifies CASSPSQDRTDTQYF. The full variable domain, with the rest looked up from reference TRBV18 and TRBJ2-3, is NAGVMQNPRHLVRRRGQEARLRCSPMKGHSHVYWYRQLPEEGLKFMVYLQKENIIDESGMPKERFSAEFPKEGPSILRIQQVVRGDSAAYFCASSPSQDRTDTQYFGPGTRLTVL.

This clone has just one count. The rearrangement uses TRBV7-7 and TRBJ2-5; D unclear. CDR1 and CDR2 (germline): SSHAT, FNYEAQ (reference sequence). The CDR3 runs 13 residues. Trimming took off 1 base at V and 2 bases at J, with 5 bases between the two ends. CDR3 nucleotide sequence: TGTGCCAGCAGCTTAGGATTACAAGAGACCCAGTACTTC. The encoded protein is CASSLGLQETQYF.

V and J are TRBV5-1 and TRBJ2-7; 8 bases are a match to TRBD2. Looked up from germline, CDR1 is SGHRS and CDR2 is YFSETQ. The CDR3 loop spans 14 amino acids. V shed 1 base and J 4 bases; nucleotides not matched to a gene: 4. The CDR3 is CASSLLAGPYEQYF. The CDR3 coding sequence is TGCGCCAGCAGCTTGTTAGCGGGGCCTTACGAGCAGTACTTC.

The chain's CDR3 is CASSSSGTSSNQPQHF. The CDR3 DNA sequence: TGTGCCAGTAGTTCTTCCGGGACAAGTAGCAATCAGCCCCAGCATTTT. The chain recombines TRBV19 with TRBJ1-5, with TRBD1 as a possible D gene (6 bases). V lost 5 bases and J 0 bases, leaving 14 bases between the germline ends. The germline V gene encodes CDR1 LNHDA and CDR2 SQIVND (reference sequence). This CDR3 region has 16 residues.

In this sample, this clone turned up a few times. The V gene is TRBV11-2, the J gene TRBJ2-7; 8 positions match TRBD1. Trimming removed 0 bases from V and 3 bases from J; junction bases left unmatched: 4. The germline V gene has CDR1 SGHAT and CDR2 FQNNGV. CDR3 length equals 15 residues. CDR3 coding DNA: TGTGCCAGCAGCTTAGATGCAGGACAGGGCTACGAGCAGTACTTC. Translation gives CASSLDAGQGYEQYF.

The DNA for the CDR3 is TGTGCCAGCACCCCTAACTTACAGGGACACACAGATACGCAGTATTTT. Residues: CASTPNLQGHTDTQYF. This chain joins TRBV5-6 and TRBJ2-3, with TRBD1 as a possible D gene (6 bases). V was trimmed by 6 bases and J by 2 bases, leaving 19 bases between them. Germline-derived CDR1 and CDR2 are SGHDT and YYEEEE. The CDR3 loop spans 16 amino acids. Together with reference TRBV5-6 and TRBJ2-3, the CDR3 gives the full variable domain: DAGVTQSPTHLIKTRGQQVTLRCSPKSGHDTVSWYQQALGQGPQFIFQYYEEEERQRGNFPDRFSGHQFPNYSSELNVNALLLGDSALYLCASTPNLQGHTDTQYFGPGTRLTVL.

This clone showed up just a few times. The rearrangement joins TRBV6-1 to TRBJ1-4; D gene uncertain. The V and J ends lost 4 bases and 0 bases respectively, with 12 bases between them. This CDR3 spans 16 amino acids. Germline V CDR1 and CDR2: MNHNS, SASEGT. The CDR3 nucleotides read TGTGCCAGCAGTGTACAATATTTAGCAACTAATGAAAAACTGTTTTTT. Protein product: CASSVQYLATNEKLFF.

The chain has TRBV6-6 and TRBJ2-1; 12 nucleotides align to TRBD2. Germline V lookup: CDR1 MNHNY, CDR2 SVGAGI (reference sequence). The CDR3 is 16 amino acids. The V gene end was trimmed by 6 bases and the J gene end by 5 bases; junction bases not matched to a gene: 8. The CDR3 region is CASRPPPSGRDNEQFF. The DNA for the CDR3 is TGTGCCAGCAGACCCCCTCCTAGCGGGAGGGACAATGAGCAGTTCTTC.

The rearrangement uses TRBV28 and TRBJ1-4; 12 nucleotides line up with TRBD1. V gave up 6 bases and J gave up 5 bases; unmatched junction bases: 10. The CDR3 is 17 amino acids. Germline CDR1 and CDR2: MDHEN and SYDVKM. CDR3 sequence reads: CASSDGTGGLMNEKLFF. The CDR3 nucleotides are TGTGCCAGCAGCGACGGGACAGGGGGCCTGATGAATGAAAAACTGTTTTTT.

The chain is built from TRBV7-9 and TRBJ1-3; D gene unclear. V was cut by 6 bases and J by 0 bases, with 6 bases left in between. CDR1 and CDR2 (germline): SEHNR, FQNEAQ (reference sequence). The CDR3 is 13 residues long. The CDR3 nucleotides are TGTGCCAGCAGGGCCAGCTCTGGAAACACCATATATTTT. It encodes CASRASSGNTIYF.

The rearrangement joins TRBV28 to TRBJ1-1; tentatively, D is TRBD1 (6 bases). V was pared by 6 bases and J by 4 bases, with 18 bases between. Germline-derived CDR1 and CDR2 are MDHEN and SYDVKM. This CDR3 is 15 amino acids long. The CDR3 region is CASRGGGGVSTEAFF. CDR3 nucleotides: TGTGCCAGCAGGGGAGGTGGGGGCGTTAGCACTGAAGCTTTCTTT.

DNA for the CDR3: TGTGCCAGCAGCGGTTATCCGGGTACGGAAAAACTGTTTTTT. Its protein product is CASSGYPGTEKLFF. The chain recombines TRBV7-9 with TRBJ1-4; D is unresolved. The CDR3 has 14 amino acids. Germline values: CDR1 SEHNR, CDR2 FQNEAQ (reference sequence). The ends were cut back, 5 bases at V and 8 bases at J, with 15 bases in the middle.

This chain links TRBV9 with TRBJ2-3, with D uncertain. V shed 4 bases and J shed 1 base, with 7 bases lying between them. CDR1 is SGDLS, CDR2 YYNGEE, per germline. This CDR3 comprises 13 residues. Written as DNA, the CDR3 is TGTGCCAGCAGCTGGGCGGGCACAGATACGCAGTATTTT. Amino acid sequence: CASSWAGTDTQYF. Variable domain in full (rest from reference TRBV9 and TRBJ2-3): DSGVTQTPKHLITATGQRVTLRCSPRSGDLSVYWYQQSLDQGLQFLIQYYNGEERAKGNILERFSAQQFPDLHSELNLSSLELGDSALYFCASSWAGTDTQYFGPGTRLTVL.

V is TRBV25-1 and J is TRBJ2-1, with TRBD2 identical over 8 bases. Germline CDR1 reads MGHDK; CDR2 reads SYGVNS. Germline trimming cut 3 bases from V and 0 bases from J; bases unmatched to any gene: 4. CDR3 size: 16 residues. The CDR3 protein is CASSDPGRGSYNEQFF. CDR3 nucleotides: TGTGCCAGCAGTGACCCCGGGAGGGGCTCCTACAATGAGCAGTTCTTC. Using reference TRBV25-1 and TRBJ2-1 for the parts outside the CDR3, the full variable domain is EADIYQTPRYLVIGTGKKITLECSQTMGHDKMYWYQQDPGMELHLIHYSYGVNSTEKGDLSSESTVSRIRTEHFPLTLESARPSHTSQYLCASSDPGRGSYNEQFFGPGTRLTVL.

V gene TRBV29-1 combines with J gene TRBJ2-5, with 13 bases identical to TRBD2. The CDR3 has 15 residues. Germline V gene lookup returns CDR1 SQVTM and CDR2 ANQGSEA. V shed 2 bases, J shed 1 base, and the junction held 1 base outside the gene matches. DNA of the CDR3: TGCAGCGTTGAACGACTAGCGGGGGGCCAAGAGACCCAGTACTTC. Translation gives CSVERLAGGQETQYF.

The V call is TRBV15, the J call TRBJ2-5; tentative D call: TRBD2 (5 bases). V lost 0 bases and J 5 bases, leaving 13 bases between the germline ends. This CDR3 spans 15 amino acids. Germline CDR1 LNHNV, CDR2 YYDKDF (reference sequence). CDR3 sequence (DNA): TGTGCCACCAGCAGAGATGATCCCCAGCGGGAGACCCAGTACTTC. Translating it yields CATSRDDPQRETQYF.

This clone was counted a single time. In nucleotides, the CDR3 is TGTGCCAGCAGCTTAGGAGTGAGCAATCAAGAGACCCAGTACTTC. Translated, it gives CASSLGVSNQETQYF. J is TRBJ2-5 and V is TRBV5-4, with D unclear. Germline V gene sequence: CDR1 SGHNT, CDR2 YYREEE (reference sequence). V was shortened by 2 bases and J by 2 bases, with 13 bases between the two germline ends. The CDR3 has 15 residues.

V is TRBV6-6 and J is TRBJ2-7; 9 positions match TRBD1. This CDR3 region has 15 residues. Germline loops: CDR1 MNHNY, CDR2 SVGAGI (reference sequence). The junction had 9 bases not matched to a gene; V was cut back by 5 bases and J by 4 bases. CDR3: CASSPQTGGKYEQYF. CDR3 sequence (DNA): TGTGCCAGCAGTCCACAGACAGGGGGAAAATACGAGCAGTACTTC.

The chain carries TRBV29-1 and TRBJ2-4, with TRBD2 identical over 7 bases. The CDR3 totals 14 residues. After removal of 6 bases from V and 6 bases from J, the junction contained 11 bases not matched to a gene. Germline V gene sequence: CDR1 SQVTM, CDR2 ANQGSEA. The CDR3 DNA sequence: TGCAGCGTAACCCCAAGCGGGGTGGGAAACATTCAGTACTTC. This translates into CSVTPSGVGNIQYF.

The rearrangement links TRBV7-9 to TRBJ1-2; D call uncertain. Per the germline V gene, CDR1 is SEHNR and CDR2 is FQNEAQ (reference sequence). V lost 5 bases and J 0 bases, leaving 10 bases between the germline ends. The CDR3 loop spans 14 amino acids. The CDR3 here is CASSPDGANYGYTF. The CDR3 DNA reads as TGTGCCAGCAGCCCGGACGGAGCTAACTATGGCTACACCTTC.

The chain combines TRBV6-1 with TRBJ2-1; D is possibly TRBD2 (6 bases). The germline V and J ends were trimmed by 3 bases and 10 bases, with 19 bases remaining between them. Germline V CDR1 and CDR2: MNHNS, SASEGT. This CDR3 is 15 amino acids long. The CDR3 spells CASSEERVLSREQFF. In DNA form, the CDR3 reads TGTGCCAGCAGTGAGGAGCGGGTGCTCTCGAGGGAGCAGTTCTTC.

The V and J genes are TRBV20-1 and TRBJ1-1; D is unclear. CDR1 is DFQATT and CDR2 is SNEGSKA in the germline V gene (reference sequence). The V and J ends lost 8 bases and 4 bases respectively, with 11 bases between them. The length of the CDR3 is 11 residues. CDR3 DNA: TGCAGTCTAGTCCCGAGCACTGAAGCTTTCTTT. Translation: CSLVPSTEAFF.

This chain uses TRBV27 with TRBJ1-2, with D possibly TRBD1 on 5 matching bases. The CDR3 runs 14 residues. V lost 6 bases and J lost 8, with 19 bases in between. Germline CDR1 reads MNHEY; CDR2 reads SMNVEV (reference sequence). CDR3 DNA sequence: TGTGCCAGCAGCCCCCCGGGGGGGGTTGTGGGCTACACCTTC. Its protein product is CASSPPGGVVGYTF.

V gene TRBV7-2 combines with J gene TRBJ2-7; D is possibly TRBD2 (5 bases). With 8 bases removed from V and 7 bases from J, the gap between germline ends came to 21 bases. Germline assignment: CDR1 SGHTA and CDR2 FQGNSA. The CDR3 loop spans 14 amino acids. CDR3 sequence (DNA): TGTGCCAGCGATAAAACGGGCGGTACGGGGGAGCAGTACTTC. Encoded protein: CASDKTGGTGEQYF.

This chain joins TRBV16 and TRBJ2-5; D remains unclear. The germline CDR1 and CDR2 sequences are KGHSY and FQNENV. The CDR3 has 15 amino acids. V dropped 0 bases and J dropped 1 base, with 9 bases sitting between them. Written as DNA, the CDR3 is TGTGCCAGCAGCCAATCTTTGGGCACCCAAGAGACCCAGTACTTC. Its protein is CASSQSLGTQETQYF.